These 15 T cell receptor beta chains originate from one sample sequenced in a study of CD8 T cells in Susac syndrome. Reverse transcription used about 0.45 to 1 ug RNA and random hexamers. TCRdb recomputed calls from the immunoSEQ multiplex PCR reads with MiXCR, one row per CDR3 protein. The sample contains 110,000 to 150,000 distinct CDR3 sequences, around 94% of which appear only once. Sequenced input: CD8+ T cells from PBMCs. The receptors were sampled from a human donor in good health.

The chain links TRBV4-1 to TRBJ1-1, with 7 bases that match TRBD1. The V gene's germline CDR1 is MGHRA and CDR2 YSYEKL. The CDR3 is 12 residues long. With V trimmed by 2 bases and J by 11 bases, 5 bases remained unmatched. CDR3 region: CASSQTGAGAFF. As DNA, the CDR3 is TGCGCCAGCAGCCAAACAGGGGCGGGGGCTTTCTTT.

The chain recombines TRBV28 with TRBJ2-7; the D is unclear. The germline V gene encodes CDR1 MDHEN and CDR2 SYDVKM. This CDR3 spans 13 amino acids. The V end was cut by 6 bases, the J end by 1 base, with 10 bases between. The CDR3 nucleotides read TGTGCCAGCAGCAGCGTATCATCCTACGAGCAGTACTTC. Its translation: CASSSVSSYEQYF.

The chain recombines TRBV15 with TRBJ2-3; D remains ambiguous. Deletions cut 0 bases from V and 3 bases from J, with 4 bases between. The germline gives CDR1 LNHNV, CDR2 YYDKDF (reference sequence). The length of the CDR3 is 13 residues. This chain's CDR3 is CATSREPTDTQYF. DNA of the CDR3: TGTGCCACCAGCAGAGAACCTACAGATACGCAGTATTTT.

The count of this clonotype is one. This rearrangement joins TRBV2 to TRBJ1-2, with 8 nucleotides matching TRBD1. The CDR3 covers 14 residues. The trim removed 8 bases at V and 6 bases at J, leaving 11 bases unmatched. The germline CDR1 and CDR2 sequences are SNHLY and FYNNEI. The CDR3 protein is CASRQGNTLDGYTF. In DNA, the CDR3 is TGTGCCAGCCGACAGGGGAATACCCTGGATGGCTACACCTTC. Complete variable domain (other parts from reference TRBV2 and TRBJ1-2): EPEVTQTPSHQVTQMGQEVILRCVPISNHLYFYWYRQILGQKVEFLVSFYNNEISEKSEIFDDQFSVERPDGSNFTLKIRSTKLEDSAMYFCASRQGNTLDGYTFGSGTRLTVV.

J is TRBJ1-5 and V is TRBV4-1; D is undetermined. This CDR3 is 14 amino acids long. The V and J ends lost 0 bases and 3 bases respectively, with 6 bases between them. Looked up from germline, CDR1 is MGHRA and CDR2 is YSYEKL. CDR3 in amino acids: CASSQENFNQPQHF. The CDR3 DNA sequence: TGCGCCAGCAGCCAAGAGAACTTCAATCAGCCCCAGCATTTT.

The chain is built from TRBV12-3 or TRBV12-4 and TRBJ2-1; TRBD2 aligns across 7 bases. The V gene end was trimmed by 5 bases and the J gene end by 5 bases; junction bases not matched to a gene: 12. CDR3 length: 16 amino acids. CDR3 DNA sequence: TGTGCCAGCAGTCCCGTTGGGGGGGAGACGGACAATGAGCAGTTCTTC. It translates to CASSPVGGETDNEQFF.

V and J are TRBV9 and TRBJ2-3, with TRBD2 matching 11 bases. Germline V gene data show CDR1 as SGDLS and CDR2 as YYNGEE. With V trimmed by 6 bases and J by 6 bases, 12 bases remained unmatched. The CDR3 consists of 16 residues. The CDR3 loop is CASTPFSGRAGDTQYF. As DNA, the CDR3 is TGTGCCAGCACCCCCTTTAGCGGGAGGGCCGGCGATACGCAGTATTTT.

This chain links TRBV19 with TRBJ1-1; D unresolved. CDR3 size: 13 residues. V lost 6 bases, J lost 3 bases, and 11 bases lay in between. Germline V gene lookup returns CDR1 LNHDA and CDR2 SQIVND (reference sequence). CDR3 DNA sequence: TGTGCCAGTAGAGGACCGTCGGACACTGAAGCTTTCTTT. This codes for CASRGPSDTEAFF. Together with reference TRBV19 and TRBJ1-1, the CDR3 gives the full variable domain: DGGITQSPKYLFRKEGQNVTLSCEQNLNHDAMYWYRQDPGQGLRLIYYSQIVNDFQKGDIAEGYSVSREKKESFPLTVTSAQKNPTAFYLCASRGPSDTEAFFGQGTRLTVV.

The rearrangement links TRBV5-6 to TRBJ2-5; D ambiguous. The CDR3 runs 13 residues. Germline CDR1 and CDR2: SGHDT and YYEEEE. Trimming stripped 4 bases from V and 1 base from J, with 8 bases between. CDR3 loop: CASSMAIQETQYF. DNA for the CDR3: TGTGCCAGCAGCATGGCGATCCAAGAGACCCAGTACTTC.

The genes are TRBV4-1 and TRBJ2-7; tentative D call: TRBD1 (5 bases). V gave up 1 base and J gave up 0 bases, with 13 bases separating them. Germline CDR1 is MGHRA and CDR2 is YSYEKL. This CDR3 has 16 amino acids. The CDR3 spells CASSQGLDISSYEQYF. The CDR3 bases are TGCGCCAGCAGCCAAGGACTGGACATAAGCTCCTACGAGCAGTACTTC.

The chain links TRBV3-1 to TRBJ2-2, with D unclear. The CDR3 length is 13 residues. Trimming cost V 2 bases and J 6 bases, with 7 bases left between them. The germline V gene encodes CDR1 LGHDT and CDR2 YNNKEL (reference sequence). CDR3 sequence (DNA): TGTGCCAGCAGCCAATCCGAACCCGGGGAGCTGTTTTTT. Translated, it gives CASSQSEPGELFF.

The J gene is TRBJ2-1, the V gene TRBV11-2; no definite D call. V was clipped by 4 bases and J by 2 bases, with 6 bases between them. The CDR3 has 13 amino acids. Looked up from germline, CDR1 is SGHAT and CDR2 is FQNNGV. CDR3 sequence (DNA): TGTGCCAGCAGCTCGAGTACCTACAATGAGCAGTTCTTC. It encodes CASSSSTYNEQFF.

The rearrangement joins TRBV4-3 to TRBJ2-1, with D uncertain. Trimming left V 3 bases short and J 9 bases short, with 12 bases between. Germline loops: CDR1 LGHNA, CDR2 YSLEER. CDR3 size: 13 residues. The CDR3 here is CASSHLSGVEQFF. The CDR3 DNA follows: TGCGCCAGCAGCCACCTCTCCGGCGTTGAGCAGTTCTTC.

The genes are TRBV29-1 and TRBJ2-6; no definite D call. CDR1 SQVTM and CDR2 ANQGSEA come from the germline V gene. The CDR3 has 14 residues. Trimming pared 5 bases from V and 0 bases from J, leaving 8 bases between. The CDR3, as DNA: TGCAGCGTTCCGACCGACTCTGGGGCCAACGTCCTGACTTTC. Translated, it gives CSVPTDSGANVLTF.

This sequence joins TRBV7-2 and TRBJ2-3, with 15 bases matching TRBD2. Per germline, CDR1 SGHTA and CDR2 FQGNSA. V trimming: 5 bases; J trimming: 4 bases; junction bases outside the gene matches: 1. This CDR3 has 15 amino acids. CDR3 coding DNA: TGTGCCAGCAGCCGGACTAGCGGGAGGGCAGATACGCAGTATTTT. Translating it yields CASSRTSGRADTQYF.